This T cell receptor beta chain was obtained from a study of cytomegalovirus exposure and HLA in healthy donors. PCR used 60 Vbeta primers and 13 Jbeta primers. The method was immunoSEQ multiplex PCR; TCRdb's version includes in-frame clones alone and lacks a portion of them. This table holds roughly 140,000 clones, 60% to 70% found once. The CDR3 spans 16 residues. Germline lookup yields CDR1 SGHTA and CDR2 FQGTGA. With V trimmed by 1 base and J by 6 bases, 9 bases remained unmatched. Sequencing was performed on PBMCs. This chain uses TRBV7-3 with TRBJ2-1, with 7 bases lining up with TRBD2. The TCR was taken from a woman aged 55-70 years in good health and CMV-seropositive. This CDR3 is CASSLRSGSGGNEQFF. Here the CDR3 DNA reads TGTGCCAGCAGCTTAAGGTCGGGGTCGGGAGGCAATGAGCAGTTCTTC.